Presented here are 29 T cell receptor beta chains from one specimen sequenced in a study of cytomegalovirus exposure and HLA in healthy donors. PCR involved 60 Vbeta and 13 Jbeta primers. The repertoire was sequenced with immunoSEQ multiplex PCR; TCRdb's copy has only in-frame clones and lacks some. The table records roughly 100,000 clones, around 76% of them present only once. The source material was PBMCs. These receptors were taken from a woman aged 45-59 years in good health and CMV-seropositive.

J is TRBJ1-4 and V is TRBV15; D is perhaps TRBD1 (5 bases). This CDR3 comprises 12 residues. With 3 bases removed from V and 8 bases from J, the gap between germline ends came to 7 bases. Germline assignment: CDR1 LNHNV and CDR2 YYDKDF (reference sequence). The CDR3 sequence: CATSRAGEKLFF. For the CDR3, the DNA is TGTGCCACCAGCAGGGCAGGGGAAAAACTGTTTTTT.

This chain uses TRBV11-3 with TRBJ2-1, with unresolved D. V shed 6 bases and J shed 0 bases, with 12 bases lying between them. Germline values: CDR1 SGHNT, CDR2 YENEEA. The CDR3 runs to 15 residues. CDR3 loop: CASSPGVSSYNEQFF. The DNA for the CDR3 is TGTGCCAGCAGTCCCGGTGTTAGCTCCTACAATGAGCAGTTCTTC.

The CDR3 DNA is TGTGCCAGCAGCCCTAGAGGGTCCTACAATGAGCAGTTCTTC. This encodes CASSPRGSYNEQFF. This rearrangement joins TRBV7-3 to TRBJ2-1, with TRBD2 as a possible D gene (5 bases). V was shortened by 5 bases and J by 1 base, with 9 bases between the two germline ends. This CDR3 region has 14 residues. Germline-derived CDR1 and CDR2 are SGHTA and FQGTGA.

This clone was counted only a few times. V gene TRBV5-1 combines with J gene TRBJ1-1; the D is unclear. Germline CDR1 is SGHRS and CDR2 is YFSETQ. Trimming took 1 base from V and 2 from J, leaving 9 bases between them. The CDR3 runs to 14 residues. CDR3 sequence: CASSLSTVNTEAFF. Written as DNA, the CDR3 is TGCGCCAGCAGCTTGAGCACTGTAAACACTGAAGCTTTCTTT.

V usage is TRBV27 and J usage is TRBJ1-1; the D gene is possibly TRBD1 (6 bases). Deletions cut 2 bases from V and 3 bases from J, with 13 bases between. Germline V lookup: CDR1 MNHEY, CDR2 SMNVEV (reference sequence). The length of the CDR3 is 15 residues. The CDR3 region is CASSLGWKGDTEAFF. The CDR3 DNA sequence: TGTGCCAGCAGTTTAGGGTGGAAGGGGGACACTGAAGCTTTCTTT.

This chain connects TRBV4-3 to TRBJ1-6; a possible D gene is TRBD1 (6 bases). The CDR3 is 14 residues long. Trimming pared 3 bases from V and 6 bases from J, leaving 9 bases between. CDR1 and CDR2 from the germline V gene are LGHNA and YSLEER. The CDR3: CASSHTGLNSPLHF. The CDR3 bases are TGCGCCAGCAGCCACACAGGGCTTAATTCACCCCTCCACTTT.

This clone was seen once. One end of the junction fails to match germline, which may point to a read error. The V gene is TRBV7-9, the J gene TRBJ2-7, with 8 bases fitting TRBD2. Germline CDR1 reads SEHNR; CDR2 reads FQNEAQ (reference sequence). The CDR3 is made up of 15 amino acids. This CDR3 is CSSSASGGGYYEQYF. The CDR3 bases are TGTTCCAGCAGCGCGTCCGGGGGGGGATACTACGAGCAGTACTTC.

The chain links TRBV5-1 to TRBJ2-2; TRBD1 is a possible D gene (6 bases). Germline-derived CDR1 and CDR2 are SGHRS and YFSETQ. V shed 0 bases and J shed 2 bases, with 8 bases lying between them. The CDR3 loop spans 15 amino acids. The CDR3 sequence: CASSLGDTNTGELFF. The CDR3 region has the DNA TGCGCCAGCAGCTTGGGGGACACTAACACCGGGGAGCTGTTTTTT.

This chain links TRBV6-1 with TRBJ2-1; 7 nucleotides line up with TRBD2. V shed 5 bases and J 1 base; nucleotides not matched to a gene: 5. Germline V gene lookup returns CDR1 MNHNS and CDR2 SASEGT. The CDR3 is made up of 15 amino acids. The CDR3 reads CASSRGGVSYNEQFF. The CDR3 bases are TGTGCCAGCAGTCGCGGGGGTGTTTCCTACAATGAGCAGTTCTTC.

This clone appeared a single time. V is TRBV11-3 and J is TRBJ1-1, with unresolved D. The V and J ends lost 2 bases and 2 bases respectively, with 9 bases between them. Germline CDR1 is SGHNT and CDR2 is YENEEA. There are 14 residues in the CDR3. CDR3 coding DNA: TGTGCCAGCAGCTTAAATGGAGCTAACACTGAAGCTTTCTTT. Translation: CASSLNGANTEAFF.

The V call is TRBV30, the J call TRBJ1-2; D is unresolved. This CDR3 has 15 amino acids. V lost 5 bases and J 6 bases, leaving 22 bases between the germline ends. Germline V gene lookup returns CDR1 GTSNPN and CDR2 SVGIG (reference sequence). The CDR3, as DNA: TGTGCCTGGGTGTATTTTGAAGCAACGGGTGATGGCTACACCTTC. Amino acids: CAWVYFEATGDGYTF. The variable domain in full, completed from reference TRBV30 and TRBJ1-2, reads SQTIHQWPATLVQPVGSPLSLECTVEGTSNPNLYWYRQAAGRGLQLLFYSVGIGQISSEVPQNLSASRPQDRQFILSSKKLLLSDSGFYLCAWVYFEATGDGYTFGSGTRLTVV.

This clone occurred a few times. The rearrangement uses TRBV6-5 and TRBJ2-6; no reliable D call. This CDR3 has 14 amino acids. In germline, CDR1 is MNHEY, CDR2 SVGAGI. The V and J ends lost 7 bases and 2 bases respectively, with 9 bases between them. The CDR3 loop is CASTGITGANVLTF. The CDR3 DNA reads TGTGCCAGCACGGGTATCACTGGGGCCAACGTCCTGACTTTC.

This clone was observed a few times. This sample also contains other DNA sequences that code for the same CDR3. V usage is TRBV9 and J usage is TRBJ1-3, with D unclear. CDR1 SGDLS and CDR2 YYNGEE come from the germline V gene. CDR3 size: 13 residues. V gave up 3 bases and J gave up 0 bases, with 4 bases separating them. The CDR3 DNA reads TGTGCCAGCAGCGACAGCTCTGGAAACACCATATATTTT. Translation: CASSDSSGNTIYF.

The sample holds a few counts of this clone. V gene TRBV28 combines with J gene TRBJ2-2; D is unclear. CDR1 is MDHEN, CDR2 SYDVKM, per germline. V was clipped by 3 bases and J by 7 bases, with 18 bases between them. The length of the CDR3 is 16 residues. This CDR3 reads CASSFGKERLIGELFF. CDR3 in DNA: TGTGCCAGCAGTTTCGGAAAGGAGAGATTGATCGGGGAGCTGTTTTTT.

The table lists this clone with a few counts. This chain uses TRBV2 with TRBJ1-4; the D gene is possibly TRBD1 (5 bases). The CDR3 extends over 15 amino acids. With 5 bases removed from V and 2 bases from J, the gap between germline ends came to 12 bases. Germline loops: CDR1 SNHLY, CDR2 FYNNEI. CDR3 sequence (DNA): TGTGCCAGCAGTCCCATCCGGGGGACTAATGAAAAACTGTTTTTT. As protein: CASSPIRGTNEKLFF.

The genes are TRBV30 and TRBJ1-6, with TRBD1 matching over 10 bases. The CDR3 contains 15 residues. V lost 1 base to trimming and J lost 8 bases; unmatched junction nucleotides: 5. Per germline, CDR1 GTSNPN and CDR2 SVGIG (reference sequence). CDR3 amino acids: CAWSAGTGAYSPLHF. CDR3 nucleotides: TGTGCCTGGAGTGCCGGGACAGGGGCTTATTCACCCCTCCACTTT.

The chain is built from TRBV5-1 and TRBJ2-2; TRBD1 might be the D (5 bases). The germline CDR1 and CDR2 sequences are SGHRS and YFSETQ. The CDR3 runs 13 residues. Trimming took off 9 bases at V and 4 bases at J, with 13 bases between the two ends. The DNA for the CDR3 is TGCGCCACCCGAATGACAGTCACCGGGGAGCTGTTTTTT. This codes for CATRMTVTGELFF.

This clone was detected only a few times. The V gene is TRBV6-1, the J gene TRBJ1-2; the D is unclear. With 4 bases removed from V and 3 bases from J, the gap between germline ends came to 6 bases. The CDR3 extends over 12 amino acids. Germline-derived CDR1 and CDR2 are MNHNS and SASEGT. CDR3 protein: CASSVGDYGYTF. DNA for the CDR3: TGTGCCAGCAGTGTCGGGGACTATGGCTACACCTTC.

The V and J genes are TRBV30 and TRBJ2-2, with D unclear. CDR1 GTSNPN and CDR2 SVGIG come from the germline V gene (reference sequence). CDR3 size: 14 residues. V shed 4 bases and J shed 6 bases, with 15 bases lying between them. The CDR3 is CAWKALVPAGELFF. The CDR3 bases are TGTGCCTGGAAGGCGCTAGTTCCCGCCGGGGAGCTGTTTTTT.

The gene calls are TRBV2 and TRBJ1-2, with TRBD1 matching over 11 bases. The CDR3 runs 17 residues. Germline lookup yields CDR1 SNHLY and CDR2 FYNNEI. The V gene end was trimmed by 1 base and the J gene end by 1 base; junction bases not matched to a gene: 5. CDR3 DNA: TGTGCCAGCAGTGAAGGGGACAGGGGGTGGATTAACTATGGCTACACCTTC. Translation gives CASSEGDRGWINYGYTF.

The gene calls are TRBV11-2 and TRBJ2-3; the D gene is possibly TRBD2 (6 bases). V lost 1 base and J lost 5, with 10 bases in between. The CDR3 spans 14 residues. Per the germline V gene, CDR1 is SGHAT and CDR2 is FQNNGV. CDR3 bases: TGTGCCAGCAGCTTAGGCGGGGACGTAGATACGCAGTATTTT. It encodes CASSLGGDVDTQYF.

The V and J genes are TRBV19 and TRBJ2-2; possible D gene TRBD1, 6 bases. V was shortened by 5 bases and J by 6 bases, with 13 bases between the two germline ends. This CDR3 is 14 amino acids long. Germline V gene lookup returns CDR1 LNHDA and CDR2 SQIVND (reference sequence). The CDR3 loop is CASSLGGPAGELFF. The CDR3 nucleotides are TGTGCCAGTAGTCTTGGGGGCCCGGCCGGGGAGCTGTTTTTT.

V is TRBV7-3 and J is TRBJ1-6, with 7 bases fitting TRBD1. The germline gives CDR1 SGHTA, CDR2 FQGTGA. The CDR3 loop spans 15 amino acids. V lost 3 bases and J lost 8; bases outside the gene matches: 7. This CDR3 reads CASSFGDSRDSPLHF. Here the CDR3 DNA reads TGTGCCAGCAGCTTTGGGGACAGCCGGGATTCACCCCTCCACTTT.

The chain is built from TRBV7-9 and TRBJ2-1; the D gene is possibly TRBD1 (5 bases). Germline V gives CDR1 SEHNR, CDR2 FQNEAQ (reference sequence). There are 14 residues in the CDR3. Trimming shortened V by 5 bases and J by 3 bases, and 11 bases separated the two germline ends. CDR3 nucleotides: TGTGCCAGCAGCCTCTGGGGCGTCTACAATGAGCAGTTCTTC. Translating gives CASSLWGVYNEQFF.

The V call is TRBV4-3, the J call TRBJ1-5; TRBD1 aligns across 8 bases. CDR3 size: 16 residues. Unmatched junction bases numbered 10, after V lost 1 base and J lost 8 bases. Germline V gene data show CDR1 as LGHNA and CDR2 as YSLEER. The CDR3, as DNA: TGCGCCAGCAGCCAAGTATTCTCAGGGGGCTTAAAGCCCCAGCATTTT. It yields the protein CASSQVFSGGLKPQHF.

This clone has only a few counts. The J gene is TRBJ1-1, the V gene TRBV5-4; D is perhaps TRBD1 (6 bases). V was shortened by 0 bases and J by 5 bases, with 11 bases between the two germline ends. Germline V gives CDR1 SGHNT, CDR2 YYREEE (reference sequence). CDR3 length: 14 amino acids. For the CDR3, the DNA is TGTGCCAGCAGCTTGGTTGCGAGGGGGACTGAAGCTTTCTTT. Translating it yields CASSLVARGTEAFF. The full variable domain, rest sourced from reference TRBV5-4 and TRBJ1-1, is ETGVTQSPTHLIKTRGQQVTLRCSSQSGHNTVSWYQQALGQGPQFIFQYYREEENGRGNFPPRFSGLQFPNYSSELNVNALELDDSALYLCASSLVARGTEAFFGQGTRLTVV.

This chain links TRBV9 with TRBJ2-3; 10 nucleotides match TRBD2. Germline V gene sequence: CDR1 SGDLS, CDR2 YYNGEE. V dropped 4 bases and J dropped 1; count of bases not matched to a gene: 12. This CDR3 comprises 18 residues. The CDR3 DNA is TGTGCCAGCAGCCCCAGTGGGGCTAGCGGGGGCCGCACAGATACGCAGTATTTT. Its translation is CASSPSGASGGRTDTQYF.

The chain joins TRBV10-3 to TRBJ1-1, with 8 bases lining up with TRBD1. The CDR3 is made up of 15 amino acids. The J segment lost 4 bases and the V segment lost 3 bases, leaving 7 bases of the junction unmatched. Germline CDR1 ENHRY, CDR2 SYGVKD. CDR3 region: CAISESGQGGTEAFF. CDR3 sequence (DNA): TGTGCCATCAGTGAATCTGGACAGGGCGGCACTGAAGCTTTCTTT.

The V gene is TRBV28, the J gene TRBJ1-1; D unresolved. There are 15 residues in the CDR3. Deletions cut 4 bases from V and 6 bases from J, with 18 bases between. Germline V gene data show CDR1 as MDHEN and CDR2 as SYDVKM. In nucleotides, the CDR3 is TGTGCCAGCAGTTCCCCCTGGTCTAGAGGTGCTGAAGCTTTCTTT. It codes for CASSSPWSRGAEAFF.